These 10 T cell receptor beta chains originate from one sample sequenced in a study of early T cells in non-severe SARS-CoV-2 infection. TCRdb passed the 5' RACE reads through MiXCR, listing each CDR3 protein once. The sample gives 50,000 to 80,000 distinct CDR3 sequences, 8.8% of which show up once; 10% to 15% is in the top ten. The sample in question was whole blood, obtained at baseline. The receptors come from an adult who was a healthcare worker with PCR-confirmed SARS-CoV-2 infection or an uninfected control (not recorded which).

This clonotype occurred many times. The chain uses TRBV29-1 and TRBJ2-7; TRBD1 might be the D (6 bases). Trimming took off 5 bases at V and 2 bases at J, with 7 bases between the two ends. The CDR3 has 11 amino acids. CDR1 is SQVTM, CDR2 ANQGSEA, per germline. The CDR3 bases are TGCAGCGTTCGGACAGCCTACGAGCAGTACTTC. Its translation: CSVRTAYEQYF.

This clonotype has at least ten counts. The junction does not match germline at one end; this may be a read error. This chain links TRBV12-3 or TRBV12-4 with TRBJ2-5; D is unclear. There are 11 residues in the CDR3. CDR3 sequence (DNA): TGTGCCAGCAGCTTAGGAGAGACCCAGTACTTC. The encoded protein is CASSLGETQYF.

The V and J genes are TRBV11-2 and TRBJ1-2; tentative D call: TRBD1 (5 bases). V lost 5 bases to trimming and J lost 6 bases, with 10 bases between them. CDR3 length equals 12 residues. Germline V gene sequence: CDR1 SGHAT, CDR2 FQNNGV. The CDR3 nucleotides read TGTGCCAGCAGCCCCAGGGAAGATGGCTACACCTTC. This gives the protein CASSPREDGYTF.

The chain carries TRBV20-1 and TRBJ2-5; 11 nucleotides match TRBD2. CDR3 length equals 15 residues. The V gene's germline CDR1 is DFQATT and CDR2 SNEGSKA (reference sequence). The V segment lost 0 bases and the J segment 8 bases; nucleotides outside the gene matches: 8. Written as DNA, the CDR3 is TGCAGTGCTAGAGATATAAGAACTAGCGGGAGCACCCAGTACTTC. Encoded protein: CSARDIRTSGSTQYF.

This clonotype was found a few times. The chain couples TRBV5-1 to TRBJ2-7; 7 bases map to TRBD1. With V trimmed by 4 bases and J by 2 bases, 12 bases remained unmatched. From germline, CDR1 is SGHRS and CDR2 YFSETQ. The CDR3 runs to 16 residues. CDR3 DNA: TGCGCCAGCAGCCCGCTTCCGACAGGGTCAACCTACGAGCAGTACTTC. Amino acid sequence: CASSPLPTGSTYEQYF.

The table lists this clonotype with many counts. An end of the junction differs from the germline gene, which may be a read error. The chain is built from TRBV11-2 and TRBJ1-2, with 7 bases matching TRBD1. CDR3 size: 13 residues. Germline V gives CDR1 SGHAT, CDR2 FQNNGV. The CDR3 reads CASSLDRARGYTF. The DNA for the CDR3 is TGTGCCAGCAGCCTAGACAGGGCGAGGGGCTACACCTTC. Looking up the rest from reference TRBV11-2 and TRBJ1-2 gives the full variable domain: EAGVAQSPRYKIIEKRQSVAFWCNPISGHATLYWYQQILGQGPKLLIQFQNNGVVDDSQLPKDRFSAERLKGVDSTLKIQPAKLEDSAVYLCASSLDRARGYTFGSGTRLTVV.

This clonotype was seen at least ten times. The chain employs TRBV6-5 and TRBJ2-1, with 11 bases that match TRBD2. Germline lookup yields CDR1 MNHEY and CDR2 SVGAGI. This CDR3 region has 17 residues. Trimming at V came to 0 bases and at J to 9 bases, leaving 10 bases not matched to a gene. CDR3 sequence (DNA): TGTGCCAGCAGTTACTCCGTCGGGACTAGCGGAAGGGGTGAGCAGTTCTTC. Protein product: CASSYSVGTSGRGEQFF.

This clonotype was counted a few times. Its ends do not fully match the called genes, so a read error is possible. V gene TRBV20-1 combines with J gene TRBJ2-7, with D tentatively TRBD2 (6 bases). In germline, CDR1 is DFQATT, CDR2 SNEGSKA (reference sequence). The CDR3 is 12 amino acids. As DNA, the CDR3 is TGCAGTGCCAGAGGGACTTACTACGAGCAGTACTTC. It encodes CSARGTYYEQYF.

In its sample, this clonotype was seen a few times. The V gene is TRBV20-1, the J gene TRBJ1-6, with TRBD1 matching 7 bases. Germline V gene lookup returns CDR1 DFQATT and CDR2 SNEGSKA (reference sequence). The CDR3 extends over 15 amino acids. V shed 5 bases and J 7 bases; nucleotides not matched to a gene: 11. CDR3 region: CSAGDSLWGNSPLHF. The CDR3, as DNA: TGCAGTGCTGGGGACAGCCTTTGGGGAAATTCACCCCTCCACTTT.

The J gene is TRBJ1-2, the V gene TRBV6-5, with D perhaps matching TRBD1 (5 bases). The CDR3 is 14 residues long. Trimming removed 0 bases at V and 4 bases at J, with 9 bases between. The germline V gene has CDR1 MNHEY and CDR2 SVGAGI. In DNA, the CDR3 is TGTGCCAGCAGTTACTCATCAGGGAGCTATGGCTACACCTTC. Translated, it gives CASSYSSGSYGYTF.